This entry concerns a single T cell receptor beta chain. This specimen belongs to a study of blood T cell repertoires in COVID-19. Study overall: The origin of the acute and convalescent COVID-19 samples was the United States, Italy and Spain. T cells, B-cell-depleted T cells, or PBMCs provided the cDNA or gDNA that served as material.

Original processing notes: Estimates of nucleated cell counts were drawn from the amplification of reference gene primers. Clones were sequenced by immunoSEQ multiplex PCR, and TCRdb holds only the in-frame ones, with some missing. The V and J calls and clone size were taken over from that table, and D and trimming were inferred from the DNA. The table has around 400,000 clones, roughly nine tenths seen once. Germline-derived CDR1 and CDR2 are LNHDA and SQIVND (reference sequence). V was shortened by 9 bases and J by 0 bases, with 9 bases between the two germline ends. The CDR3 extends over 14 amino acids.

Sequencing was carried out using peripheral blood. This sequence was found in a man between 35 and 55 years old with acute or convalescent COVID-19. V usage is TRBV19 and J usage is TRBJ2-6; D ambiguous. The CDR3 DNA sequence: TGTGCCAGCGACGGCGGCTCTGGGGCCAACGTCCTGACTTTC. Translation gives CASDGGSGANVLTF. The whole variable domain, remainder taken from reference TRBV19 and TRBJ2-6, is DGGITQSPKYLFRKEGQNVTLSCEQNLNHDAMYWYRQDPGQGLRLIYYSQIVNDFQKGDIAEGYSVSREKKESFPLTVTSAQKNPTAFYLCASDGGSGANVLTFGAGSRLTVL.